A single sample is the source of the 5 T cell receptor beta chains below, sequenced in a study of early T cells in non-severe SARS-CoV-2 infection. TCRdb re-analysed the 5' RACE reads in MiXCR, keeping a single row per CDR3 protein. The sample yields under 90,000 distinct CDR3 sequences, approximately 14% seen once. What was sequenced was whole blood. The receptors derive from an adult who was a healthcare worker with PCR-confirmed SARS-CoV-2 infection or an uninfected control (not recorded which).

This clonotype has a count of ten or more. CDR3 sequence reads: CSVAAWGSGAEAFF. In nucleotides, the CDR3 is TGCAGCGTTGCCGCATGGGGGAGTGGGGCTGAAGCTTTCTTT. This chain uses TRBV29-1 with TRBJ1-1; a possible D gene is TRBD1 (5 bases). The V gene lost 4 bases and the J gene lost 6 bases, with 18 bases spanning the gap. The CDR3 sequence is 14 residues long. The germline V gene encodes CDR1 SQVTM and CDR2 ANQGSEA. Full variable domain (remainder filled in from reference TRBV29-1 and TRBJ1-1): SAVISQKPSRDICQRGTSLTIQCQVDSQVTMMFWYRQQPGQSLTLIATANQGSEATYESGFVIDKFPISRPNLTFSTLTVSNMSPEDSSIYLCSVAAWGSGAEAFFGQGTRLTVV.

This clonotype was seen a handful of times. J is TRBJ2-2 and V is TRBV6-4; no clear D. The CDR3 covers 14 residues. CDR1 and CDR2 (germline): MRHNA, SNTAGT. V gave up 3 bases and J gave up 0 bases, with 5 bases separating them. The CDR3: CASSEVPNTGELFF. CDR3 nucleotides: TGTGCCAGCAGTGAGGTGCCGAACACCGGGGAGCTGTTTTTT.

The V gene is TRBV29-1, the J gene TRBJ1-4, with D unresolved. The V end lost 6 bases, the J end lost 5 bases, and 7 bases lay between the germline ends. Germline V gene data show CDR1 as SQVTM and CDR2 as ANQGSEA. This CDR3 has 11 residues. The CDR3 loop is CSVHLNEKLFF. The CDR3 region has the DNA TGCAGCGTCCACCTAAATGAAAAACTGTTTTTT.

There are many counts of this clonotype. The chain couples TRBV18 to TRBJ1-1; D is uncertain. Between the trimmed V and J ends, which lost 1 base and 1 base, there was a span of 10 bases. CDR3 size: 15 residues. Germline V gene sequence: CDR1 KGHSH, CDR2 LQKENI. The CDR3 sequence: CASSPQGGPNTEAFF. In nucleotides, the CDR3 is TGTGCCAGCTCACCACAGGGCGGGCCGAACACTGAAGCTTTCTTT.

The sample holds a few counts of this clonotype. The chain is built from TRBV5-1 and TRBJ2-1, with D possibly being TRBD2 (5 bases). The V end lost 1 base, the J end lost 9 bases, and 8 bases lay between the germline ends. Germline CDR1 is SGHRS and CDR2 is YFSETQ. The CDR3 is made up of 12 amino acids. CDR3 region: CASSLTLAEQFF. CDR3 coding DNA: TGCGCCAGCAGCTTGACTCTAGCTGAGCAGTTCTTC.